This T cell receptor beta chain comes out of a study of cytotoxic CD8 clonotypes in ibrutinib-treated CLL. Study as a whole: Samples averaged about 260,000 productive templates and 80,000 to 100,000 productive rearrangements.

Deep sequencing aimed at 1 in 200,000 to 1 in 1 million T cells' resolution. TCRdb keeps only in-frame clones here, not all; method: immunoSEQ multiplex PCR. The data show around 15,000 clones, with 68% seen just once and about a sixth held by the top ten. Study-wide results and limits: T-cell clonality at baseline went above that of age-matched healthy donors and rose and fell with circulating CD8+ T-cell counts. Higher clonality was seen at ibrutinib response and a return toward baseline at progression.

The table lists this clone with a few counts. Its cognate antigen is unknown. The specimen was PBMCs, collected before ibrutinib treatment. The receptor's source is a human donor with chronic lymphocytic leukemia.

The CDR3 here is CASSAGTGEREQYF. CDR3 DNA sequence: TGTGCCAGCAGCGCCGGGACAGGGGAGCGGGAGCAGTACTTC. The V and J genes are TRBV11-2 and TRBJ2-7; 10 nucleotides agree with TRBD1. The CDR3 sequence is 14 residues long. The ends lost 5 bases at V and 7 bases at J; junction bases unmatched: 8. Germline V gene lookup returns CDR1 SGHAT and CDR2 FQNNGV.